The 29 T cell receptor beta chains reported below all come from one sample, sequenced in a study of shared clonotypes between healthy human individuals. The assay was immunoSEQ multiplex PCR, and TCRdb's table has in-frame clones only and misses some. The top ten hold approximately 0.4% of the sample, which has 2 million to 2.5 million clones, 93% seen once. The sequenced sample consisted of naive CD4+ T cells from PBMCs. The subset was: CD45RA+ positively selected. The receptors were sampled from a man younger than 35 in good health. Some clones in this sample may be carry-over from other donors' samples.

Written as DNA, the CDR3 is TGTGCCAGTAGTATGTTCCGGGACAGGGTGACAGAGACCCAGTACTTC. It translates to CASSMFRDRVTETQYF. The chain couples TRBV19 to TRBJ2-5; 9 bases are a match to TRBD1. The CDR3 totals 16 residues. V lost 3 bases and J lost 4; bases outside the gene matches: 9. Germline V gene sequence: CDR1 LNHDA, CDR2 SQIVND (reference sequence).

The J gene is TRBJ1-3, the V gene TRBV11-2; D is uncertain. CDR3 length equals 15 residues. The germline CDR1 and CDR2 sequences are SGHAT and FQNNGV. The V end lost 0 bases, the J end lost 0 bases, and 6 bases lay between the germline ends. CDR3 sequence: CASSLDPSSGNTIYF. CDR3 DNA sequence: TGTGCCAGCAGCTTAGATCCAAGCTCTGGAAACACCATATATTTT.

The chain employs TRBV5-4 and TRBJ2-7, with D perhaps matching TRBD1 (7 bases). The germline CDR1 and CDR2 sequences are SGHNT and YYREEE (reference sequence). V dropped 2 bases and J dropped 11 bases, with 17 bases sitting between them. The CDR3 loop spans 13 amino acids. The CDR3, as DNA: TGTGCCAGCAGCTTCCAGGGGGGTGGCGGGGAGTACTTC. Translating it yields CASSFQGGGGEYF.

The chain couples TRBV12-2 to TRBJ2-7. TRBV12-2 corresponds to a pseudogene. CDR3 length equals 16 residues. CDR3 sequence: CATGAGTLATAYEQYF. CDR3 nucleotides: TGTGCAACGGGGGCCGGAACCTTAGCGACAGCCTACGAGCAGTACTTC.

The chain carries TRBV7-6 and TRBJ1-3, with 8 nucleotides matching TRBD1. The CDR3 contains 15 residues. Germline V gene lookup returns CDR1 SGHVS and CDR2 FNYEAQ. J lost 2 bases, V lost 5 bases, and 5 bases had no gene match. This chain's CDR3 is CASSPSGGPGNTIYF. CDR3 DNA: TGTGCCAGCAGCCCTTCAGGGGGCCCTGGAAACACCATATATTTT.

The V and J genes are TRBV9 and TRBJ1-2; 10 positions match TRBD1. V was pared by 3 bases and J by 4 bases, with 9 bases of the junction left unmatched. This CDR3 has 16 residues. CDR1 SGDLS and CDR2 YYNGEE come from the germline V gene. The CDR3 bases are TGTGCCAGCAGCGCGATGGGGACAGGGGCCTTCTATGGCTACACCTTC. Amino acids: CASSAMGTGAFYGYTF.

This clone was recorded once. This sample includes further DNA sequences coding for the same CDR3. V usage is TRBV5-1 and J usage is TRBJ2-7; 8 bases line up with TRBD2. The CDR3 is made up of 14 amino acids. V was pared by 4 bases and J by 2 bases, with 5 bases of the junction left unmatched. From germline, CDR1 is SGHRS and CDR2 YFSETQ. The CDR3 sequence: CASSSGSPTYEQYF. DNA for the CDR3: TGCGCCAGCAGCAGCGGGAGCCCCACCTACGAGCAGTACTTC.

This chain uses TRBV13 with TRBJ1-3; no definite D call. Trimming left V 6 bases short and J 1 base short, with 7 bases between. Germline V gene data show CDR1 as PRHDT and CDR2 as FYEKMQ (reference sequence). The CDR3 totals 13 residues. The CDR3 DNA is TGTGCCAGCAGTCCTAAGTCTGGAAACACCATATATTTT. Protein product: CASSPKSGNTIYF.

CDR3: CASSKRLAGGPSNTGELFF. The CDR3, as DNA: TGTGCCAGCAGCAAGAGGTTAGCGGGAGGGCCAAGCAACACCGGGGAGCTGTTTTTT. The gene calls are TRBV11-3 and TRBJ2-2, with TRBD2 identical over 11 bases. Germline assignment: CDR1 SGHNT and CDR2 YENEEA. The CDR3 consists of 19 residues. The V segment lost 5 bases and the J segment 2 bases; nucleotides outside the gene matches: 13.

The chain is built from TRBV28 and TRBJ2-1; D remains ambiguous. CDR3 length: 15 residues. Germline values: CDR1 MDHEN, CDR2 SYDVKM. Trimming pared 8 bases from V and 4 bases from J, leaving 18 bases between. CDR3: CASRRPAPIYNEQFF. In DNA form, the CDR3 reads TGTGCCAGCCGACGCCCGGCCCCAATTTACAATGAGCAGTTCTTC.

In this sample, this clone turned up many times. The rearrangement links TRBV9 to TRBJ2-2; 7 bases line up with TRBD2. After removal of 4 bases from V and 4 bases from J, the junction contained 10 bases not matched to a gene. The CDR3 spans 16 residues. Looked up from germline, CDR1 is SGDLS and CDR2 is YYNGEE. The CDR3 DNA reads as TGTGCCAGCAGCCAGTCCTGGACTAGGGGCACCGGGGAGCTGTTTTTT. Translation: CASSQSWTRGTGELFF.

The J gene is TRBJ2-5, the V gene TRBV10-2; 10 nucleotides line up with TRBD1. This CDR3 comprises 15 residues. Germline CDR1 WSHSY, CDR2 SAAADI. V was pared by 2 bases and J by 5 bases, with 5 bases of the junction left unmatched. CDR3 protein: CASSERDRGWETQYF. CDR3 sequence (DNA): TGCGCCAGCAGTGAGAGGGACAGGGGATGGGAGACCCAGTACTTC.

The chain uses TRBV28 and TRBJ1-2; 8 bases are shared with TRBD1. Per the germline V gene, CDR1 is MDHEN and CDR2 is SYDVKM. V shed 7 bases and J 7 bases; nucleotides not matched to a gene: 11. The CDR3 spans 14 residues. CDR3 in DNA: TGTGCCAGCAACGTGGCAGGGGGCCATAGTGGCTACACCTTC. Protein product: CASNVAGGHSGYTF.

The chain recombines TRBV10-1 with TRBJ1-1; D unclear. Germline lookup yields CDR1 WNHNN and CDR2 SYGVQD (reference sequence). Trimming shortened V by 3 bases and J by 0 bases, and 5 bases separated the two germline ends. The CDR3 runs to 13 residues. The CDR3 spells CASSENMNTEAFF. DNA of the CDR3: TGCGCCAGCAGTGAAAATATGAACACTGAAGCTTTCTTT.

The V gene is TRBV7-2, the J gene TRBJ2-3; D not certain. CDR1 SGHTA and CDR2 FQGNSA come from the germline V gene. V gave up 8 bases and J gave up 6 bases, with 12 bases separating them. The CDR3 contains 12 residues. The CDR3 loop reads CASRLGGDTQYF. The CDR3 DNA is TGTGCCAGCCGCCTAGGTGGTGATACGCAGTATTTT.

The chain uses TRBV4-3 and TRBJ2-3; D tentatively reads TRBD1 or TRBD2 (5 bases each). With 0 bases removed from V and 6 bases from J, the gap between germline ends came to 22 bases. There are 18 residues in the CDR3. Germline-derived CDR1 and CDR2 are LGHNA and YSLEER. In DNA form, the CDR3 reads TGCGCCAGCAGCCAAGATTGGAGGCAGGGCCTGACCTCGGATACGCAGTATTTT. As protein: CASSQDWRQGLTSDTQYF.

The CDR3 here is CASSIGQGGYEQYF. Here the CDR3 DNA reads TGTGCCAGTAGTATTGGTCAGGGAGGCTACGAGCAGTACTTC. This rearrangement joins TRBV19 to TRBJ2-7; D possibly corresponds to TRBD2 (6 bases). Looked up from germline, CDR1 is LNHDA and CDR2 is SQIVND (reference sequence). V was cut by 3 bases and J by 3 bases, with 12 bases left in between. The CDR3 has 14 amino acids.

Note on this clone: At the DNA level, this CDR3 is encoded by other sequences in the same sample as well. The chain uses TRBV7-9 and TRBJ2-7; 7 nucleotides match TRBD2. Germline V CDR1 and CDR2: SEHNR, FQNEAQ (reference sequence). The CDR3 runs 14 residues. The J segment lost 3 bases and the V segment lost 5 bases, leaving 7 bases of the junction unmatched. The CDR3 loop reads CASSPRTSSYEQYF. In DNA form, the CDR3 reads TGTGCCAGCAGCCCCCGGACTAGTAGCTACGAGCAGTACTTC.

This clone was counted once. The J gene is TRBJ2-1, the V gene TRBV5-1; a weak D match, TRBD1 (8 bases). Looked up from germline, CDR1 is SGHRS and CDR2 is YFSETQ. The V end lost 4 bases, the J end lost 10 bases, and 18 bases lay between the germline ends. The CDR3 length is 14 residues. CDR3 in DNA: TGCGCCAGCAGCACCTTAGACAGGGGAGGGGAGCAGTTCTTC. Protein: CASSTLDRGGEQFF.

The chain couples TRBV15 to TRBJ1-5; TRBD1 is a possible D gene (5 bases). Trimming removed 0 bases from V and 9 bases from J, with 15 bases in between. Per germline, CDR1 LNHNV and CDR2 YYDKDF (reference sequence). The CDR3 totals 15 residues. The CDR3 nucleotides are TGTGCCACCAGCAGAGATTACCAGGGCTCGGGGCCCCAGCATTTT. This sequence encodes CATSRDYQGSGPQHF.

J is TRBJ2-2 and V is TRBV19, with 10 bases that match TRBD1. Germline CDR1 is LNHDA and CDR2 is SQIVND (reference sequence). This CDR3 comprises 15 residues. The trim removed 10 bases at V and 1 base at J, leaving 6 bases unmatched. The CDR3 DNA is TGTGCCACCCGAAGGGACAGGGGGAACACCGGGGAGCTGTTTTTT. It specifies CATRRDRGNTGELFF.

The rearrangement joins TRBV5-1 to TRBJ2-7; TRBD2 matches 10 bases. The V segment lost 1 base and the J segment 0 bases; nucleotides outside the gene matches: 4. This CDR3 has 16 amino acids. Germline values: CDR1 SGHRS, CDR2 YFSETQ. The CDR3 sequence: CASSLTSGTLSYEQYF. CDR3 bases: TGCGCCAGCAGCTTGACTAGCGGGACACTCTCCTACGAGCAGTACTTC.

The chain carries TRBV5-1 and TRBJ2-1, with D perhaps TRBD1 or TRBD2 (5 bases each). Trimming took off 1 base at V and 6 bases at J, with 14 bases between the two ends. CDR3 length: 15 residues. Looked up from germline, CDR1 is SGHRS and CDR2 is YFSETQ. CDR3 nucleotides: TGCGCCAGCAGCTTGTTGTTTGGGACGGGCAATGAGCAGTTCTTC. This translates into CASSLLFGTGNEQFF.

Here the CDR3 DNA reads TGCGCCAGCAGCTTGGCCGTAGGGGGGCGCAGACGTGGCTACACCTTC. It yields the protein CASSLAVGGRRRGYTF. The chain uses TRBV5-1 and TRBJ1-2; tentatively, D is TRBD1 (6 bases). The CDR3 runs 16 residues. V was pared by 0 bases and J by 7 bases, with 19 bases between. Germline V gene sequence: CDR1 SGHRS, CDR2 YFSETQ.

J is TRBJ2-2 and V is TRBV27; no definite D call. Per germline, CDR1 MNHEY and CDR2 SMNVEV (reference sequence). V was shortened by 0 bases and J by 5 bases, with 16 bases between the two germline ends. The CDR3 totals 17 residues. The CDR3 sequence is CASSLSGAPVGTGELFF. CDR3 in DNA: TGTGCCAGCAGTTTATCCGGAGCGCCGGTCGGGACCGGGGAGCTGTTTTTT.

CDR3 loop: CASSIGNNYGYTF. CDR3 DNA sequence: TGTGCCAGTAGTATAGGGAATAACTATGGCTACACCTTC. J is TRBJ1-2 and V is TRBV19; D unresolved. Germline V gene sequence: CDR1 LNHDA, CDR2 SQIVND (reference sequence). The CDR3 spans 13 residues. V was clipped by 1 base and J by 1 base, with 4 bases between them. The full variable domain, its missing parts supplied by reference TRBV19 and TRBJ1-2, is DGGITQSPKYLFRKEGQNVTLSCEQNLNHDAMYWYRQDPGQGLRLIYYSQIVNDFQKGDIAEGYSVSREKKESFPLTVTSAQKNPTAFYLCASSIGNNYGYTFGSGTRLTVV.

V gene TRBV7-7 combines with J gene TRBJ2-1, with 10 bases fitting TRBD2. After removal of 5 bases from V and 6 bases from J, the junction contained 4 bases not matched to a gene. This CDR3 has 14 amino acids. From germline, CDR1 is SSHAT and CDR2 FNYEAQ (reference sequence). The CDR3 DNA reads as TGTGCCAGCAGCCTAGGACTAGCGGCCAATGAGCAGTTCTTC. It translates to CASSLGLAANEQFF.

The V gene is TRBV7-8, the J gene TRBJ2-1, with 8 positions matching TRBD1. The CDR3 consists of 15 residues. Germline V CDR1 and CDR2: SGHVS, FQNEAQ. The V gene end was trimmed by 7 bases and the J gene end by 6 bases; junction bases not matched to a gene: 11. The CDR3 DNA reads TGTGCCAGCAACCTTAGGCAGGGGGCTATCAATGAGCAGTTCTTC. This gives the protein CASNLRQGAINEQFF.

The chain has TRBV10-3 and TRBJ1-3, with 9 bases lining up with TRBD1. V gave up 4 bases and J gave up 0 bases; unmatched junction bases: 4. The CDR3 length is 16 residues. Germline V lookup: CDR1 ENHRY, CDR2 SYGVKD. The CDR3 is CAISGGQGRSGNTIYF. The CDR3, as DNA: TGTGCCATCAGTGGGGGACAGGGTCGCTCTGGAAACACCATATATTTT.